This T cell receptor (beta chain) was identified during a study of cytomegalovirus exposure and HLA in healthy donors (dated by TCRdb to 2016 to 2017). Regarding the research as a whole: An earlier analysis of 550 to 700 of the donors reported about 250 Gb of sequence data and 117 million unique TCR beta sequences from about 200 million T cells. In an earlier analysis of a few hundred of the donors, high-throughput TCR beta sequencing was used to judge whether each TCR beta V gene segment behaved as functional or pseudogenic. The later analysis used no new phenotypic data to find candidate immune exposures, relying instead on TCR beta sequences and their occurrence across donors. Five DR-DQ haplotypes were treated as single units for association and clustering because of strong linkage in the cohort. A later analysis re-analyzed previously published TCR beta repertoires from 550 to 700 donors and added high-resolution HLA genotyping to study TCR occurrence patterns. An early release that covered more than 550 HLA-typed donors contained approximately 300 gigabases of sequencing data and some 87 million unique TCR sequences. Typing coverage differed by locus: A, B, C, DRB1 and DQB1 were typed in roughly 629-640 donors, DQA1 in approximately 520, DPA1 in 606, and DPB1 in just under 480. Class I and class II HLA loci were covered by the typing at four-digit resolution. Donor age, sex, ethnicity and CMV serostatus were compiled alongside the repertoire data. In addition to the first cohort of around 670 subjects, a separate validation cohort of 120 different subjects was used. Of the approximately 400 genotyped donors, over 70% fell in the genetic ancestry cluster associated with self-reported Caucasian donors. The T cell repertoires of about 700 subjects were profiled by immunosequencing and related to cytomegalovirus serostatus. A later genetic analysis took genome-wide SNP genotypes for about three fifths of the 666 donors and used that subset as a discovery cohort. The study combined high-throughput TCR immunosequencing, statistical association of individual TCRs with disease status, and machine learning to predict cytomegalovirus infection status. Among about 370 genotyped donors of the cohort, an average of roughly 230,000 unique TCR beta nucleotide sequences was sequenced per donor, of which 15% to 20% were non-productive. All discovery cohort repertoires had been generated on a single sequencing platform. The aim of the study was to test whether cataloging public T cell receptors could identify signatures of past pathogen exposure. Results the study describes overall, beyond this receptor: In vitro tests confirmed that a few of the cytomegalovirus-associated TCR beta chains recognize cytomegalovirus antigens. Cytomegalovirus status was reported to be diagnosed by the classifier with high specificity and sensitivity in both the original and validation cohorts. A later analysis found that HLA-associated TCR beta chains were more clonally expanded and had lower generation probabilities than equally common non-associated chains. A later genetic analysis reported fewer N-insertions in productive TCRs among donors in an Asian-associated ancestry cluster than the approximately 670-donor mean. Broadly in line with IMGT annotations, most TCR beta V segments showed up in productive rearrangements about 87% or about 30% of the time in an earlier analysis of several hundred of the donors. Because some donors lacked HLA typing at each locus, the association tests relied only on the typed subset. A later analysis found that most CMV-associated TCR beta chains appeared HLA-restricted, with HLA associations seemingly driven largely by CMV exposure. In a later analysis, the rate of TCR association differed among HLA loci, with DRB1 alleles having the most associated TCRs and HLA-C alleles having the fewest. A cluster of highly shared sequence variants was judged likely to represent a technical artifact of the sequencing pipeline. The only immune exposure information available for the cohort was CMV serostatus. Strong co-occurrence of HLA alleles, especially DR and DQ, made assigning TCR associations to individual alleles difficult. Roughly uniform sequencing depth across donors was assumed in presence/absence analyses, although this assumption may not hold. Because counts were too low, about 18 rarely observed V segments, including chromosome 9 orphons, were excluded from the earlier analysis of a few hundred of the donors. In a later analysis, several top co-occurrence clusters were reported to appear linked to parvovirus B19, influenza, CMV and Epstein-Barr virus. Linkage disequilibrium might explain the correlated functional status among segregating V segments, but an unknown experimental factor could not be ruled out. Most TCR sequences were observed very rarely across donors, whereas some public TCRs were present in many individuals. The authors suggested that the approach could potentially be generalized to other disease states and immunological phenotypes. A further reported finding was that TCR beta sequences accurately predicted the HLA-A and HLA-B alleles for most subjects in the first cohort. The 87-base-pair reads could not distinguish some IMGT-functional V segments, including TRBV6-2 and TRBV6-3, so those segments were excluded. At a false discovery rate of 0.05, a later analysis linked roughly 17,000 TCR beta sequences to specific HLA alleles. A later genetic analysis associated a missense DCLRE1C variant with V-gene and J-gene trimming of TCR beta chains, and an independent cohort replicated the association. In this cohort, only TCR beta chains were sequenced, and detectable features were limited by the absence of alpha or paired-chain data. The study gave a list of 150 to 200 TCR beta chains associated with cytomegalovirus.

Clipping removes 5 bases from V and 8 bases from J, with 5 as the unmatched junction base count. Counted from cysteine to phenylalanine, this CDR3 has 12 amino acids. The retained sequence is limited to the CDR3, 36 bases, with the frame set at the first base. Via the germline V gene, CDR1 is MNHEY and CDR2 SVGAGI. Libraries came from the immunoSEQ multiplex PCR assay. The multiplex PCR relied on a mix of 60 forward primers for TCR Vbeta segments and 13 reverse primers for TCR Jbeta segments. A multiplex PCR assay on genomic DNA amplified the CDR3 region of rearranged TCR beta genes. The amplified TCR beta libraries were sequenced on the Illumina HiSeq System as 87-base-pair reads. As for how the authors treated the data: A later analysis counted about 82 million unique TCR beta chains across the 670 or so repertoires, and some 12 million of these chains were shared by at least two donors. Raw reads were error-corrected and collapsed into unique sequences with a nearest-neighbor algorithm that merged closely related sequences to remove PCR and sequencing errors. Alignment of CDR3 sequences to IMGT reference sequences was used to assign V, D and J gene segments. For a sequence to be retained, a match of at least six nucleotides was required to both a V gene segment and a J gene segment. Rearrangements were called productive when the CDR3 lacked stop codons and stayed in frame with V and J; all others were non-productive. Following IMGT convention, CDR3 was defined as the stretch from the second conserved V-encoded cysteine to the conserved J-encoded phenylalanine. The earlier analysis of about 530 of the donors excluded any sequence lacking an unambiguous match to a single V gene segment. In an earlier analysis of 500 to 750 of the donors, V segments were called functional above 56.7% productive rearrangements and were called segregating when the between-donor standard deviation exceeded 5%. A statistical classification framework was built to diagnose cytomegalovirus status from the catalog of TCR beta chain sequences. In a later analysis, TCR nucleotide sequences were compared against IMGT/GENE-DB human TR gene sequences so that V and J genes could be assigned. Using the TCRdist pipeline, a later analysis assigned CDR3 sequences along with most-parsimonious VDJ recombination scenarios. In a later analysis, each TCR beta chain was defined by its CDR3 amino acid sequence together with its V-gene family, and reads lacking a unique V-gene family were excluded. To address suspected cross-contamination and a sequencing artifact, a later analysis removed roughly 640 highly shared, low-generation-probability nucleotide sequences. For each public chain, a later analysis derived a clonal expansion index from normalized ranks of inferred template counts within each repertoire. Generation probabilities in a later analysis came from a VDJ recombination model fitted to out-of-frame rearrangements, and those results were checked against IGoR. In a later analysis, TCR-TCR, TCR-HLA and TCR-CMV co-occurrence was scored with hypergeometric tests, and a repertoire-size bias correction was applied to TCR pairs. False discovery rates were estimated in a later analysis by permuting HLA or CMV assignments 20 times. In a later analysis, co-occurring TCRs were grouped using DBSCAN, and TCRdist sequence similarity was added for clustering within HLA-allele-positive subsets. Repertoires with fewer than 30,000 or more than 120,000 public chains, plus five repertoires with anomalous nucleotide sharing, were excluded from co-occurrence clustering. TCRdb limited this immuneACCESS table to in-frame rearrangements with V and J called. A share of clones is missing; checked studies link under half to unresolved V genes, and the rest is unexplained. V, J and clone size were drawn from that table, and D and trimming were deduced from the DNA. The sample table lists tens of thousands of clones, about 77% of them with a count of one. The ten largest make up 9.7% of the sample.

To note about this clone: The target of this receptor is not known. Base quality data are lacking; no much larger clone is found one base away.

The cohort comprised 666 healthy bone marrow donors. At the time of sampling, all cohort members were nominally healthy, though unrecorded immune exposures were likely present. The donor tested CMV seronegative and was one of the 352 seronegative cohort members. A peripheral blood sample was provided by each donor, and peripheral blood mononuclear cells were used for TCR beta sequencing. Genomic DNA extraction from the blood cell samples was performed with the Qiagen DNeasy Blood Extraction Kit. This sequence uses TRBV6-5 and TRBJ1-2, with 7 bases in between that match TRBD1. Sequencing was performed on PBMCs. This receptor was obtained from a man between 40 and 49 years old in good health and CMV-seronegative. The encoded CDR3 is CASSGQAVGYTF. The nucleotides are TGTGCCAGCAGTGGACAGGCGGTCGGCTACACCTTC.